This passage covers 29 T cell receptor beta chains from one sample sequenced in a study of cytomegalovirus exposure and HLA in healthy donors. The PCR contained 60 Vbeta and 13 Jbeta primers. TCRdb's copy holds only in-frame clones and misses some; the assay was immunoSEQ multiplex PCR. The sample lists fewer than 200,000 clones, approximately 80% occurring once. Source material: PBMCs. All receptors come from a woman between 18 and 30 years old in good health and CMV-seronegative.

This chain joins TRBV28 and TRBJ2-2; the D gene is possibly TRBD2 (5 bases). The V end was cut by 4 bases, the J end by 0 bases, with 6 bases between. The germline gives CDR1 MDHEN, CDR2 SYDVKM. The CDR3 sequence is 14 residues long. The CDR3 spells CASSWTANTGELFF. The CDR3 DNA follows: TGTGCCAGCAGTTGGACTGCGAACACCGGGGAGCTGTTTTTT.

This clone appeared once. The CDR3 DNA sequence: TGTGCTAGTGGTTTGGATCGGGGGGCTAGAAGCAATCAGCCCCAGCATTTT. As protein: CASGLDRGARSNQPQHF. The chain employs TRBV12-5 and TRBJ1-5; D perhaps matches TRBD1 (6 bases). Germline V CDR1 and CDR2: LGHNT, FRNRAP. The V end was cut by 1 base, the J end by 1 base, with 14 bases between. The CDR3 consists of 17 residues.

The rearrangement links TRBV5-1 to TRBJ2-2, with TRBD2 as a possible D gene (7 bases). V was shortened by 4 bases and J by 4 bases, with 11 bases between the two germline ends. Germline CDR1 reads SGHRS; CDR2 reads YFSETQ. The CDR3 consists of 14 residues. Here the CDR3 reads CASSGGGPTGELFF. The DNA for the CDR3 is TGCGCCAGCAGCGGGGGGGGGCCCACCGGGGAGCTGTTTTTT.

The gene calls are TRBV5-1 and TRBJ2-5, with D tentatively TRBD1 (6 bases). V gave up 1 base and J gave up 1 base, with 8 bases separating them. The V gene's germline CDR1 is SGHRS and CDR2 YFSETQ. The CDR3 contains 14 residues. The CDR3 sequence is CASSLTGPQETQYF. The DNA of the CDR3 is TGCGCCAGCAGCTTGACAGGGCCCCAAGAGACCCAGTACTTC.

The chain combines TRBV5-1 with TRBJ2-5; D possibly corresponds to TRBD1 (6 bases). The CDR3 is 14 residues long. The germline V gene has CDR1 SGHRS and CDR2 YFSETQ. Trimming shortened V by 5 bases and J by 4 bases, and 15 bases separated the two germline ends. The CDR3 spells CASRTQGKGETQYF. The CDR3 DNA reads as TGCGCCAGCAGAACCCAGGGGAAGGGAGAGACCCAGTACTTC.

The gene calls are TRBV27 and TRBJ1-6; no clear D gene. V was cut by 6 bases and J by 15 bases, with 27 bases left in between. The germline gives CDR1 MNHEY, CDR2 SMNVEV (reference sequence). The CDR3 consists of 16 residues. In DNA form, the CDR3 reads TGTGCCAGCAGATTGAACGTCGGCAGCGCCTTCGAAGTCCTCCACTTT. Amino acid sequence: CASRLNVGSAFEVLHF.

A note on this clone: The junction differs from germline at one of its ends, possibly a read error. J is TRBJ2-5 and V is TRBV7-3; D may be TRBD1 or TRBD2 (6 bases each). This CDR3 region has 14 residues. The germline gives CDR1 SGHTA, CDR2 FQGTGA. CDR3 nucleotides: TGTGCCAGCATCTTAACAGGGACTTGGGAGACCCAGTACTTC. Translating gives CASILTGTWETQYF. Based on the CDR3 plus reference TRBV7-3 and TRBJ2-5, the full variable domain is GAGVSQTPSNKVTEKGKYVELRCDPISGHTALYWYRQSLGQGPEFLIYFQGTGAADDSGLPNDRFFAVRPEGSVSTLKIQRTERGDSAVYLCASILTGTWETQYFGPGTRLLVL.

This rearrangement joins TRBV2 to TRBJ2-7, with a weak D call TRBD1 (6 bases). V was shortened by 7 bases and J by 6 bases, with 19 bases between the two germline ends. The germline V gene has CDR1 SNHLY and CDR2 FYNNEI. CDR3 length: 14 residues. The CDR3 DNA reads as TGTGCCAGCACCCCTGATGGGGGCGTCCGCGAGCAGTACTTC. Its protein product is CASTPDGGVREQYF.

This clone has a single count. This sequence joins TRBV20-1 and TRBJ1-5; D is unclear. Trimming shortened V by 0 bases and J by 11 bases, and 8 bases separated the two germline ends. Germline V gene data show CDR1 as DFQATT and CDR2 as SNEGSKA (reference sequence). CDR3 length: 11 amino acids. CDR3 protein: CSARDLLSQHF. As DNA, the CDR3 is TGCAGTGCTAGAGATCTTCTATCCCAGCATTTT.

This clone has a handful of counts. The chain employs TRBV6-5 and TRBJ2-2; 7 positions agree with TRBD1. The CDR3 consists of 13 residues. The J segment lost 3 bases and the V segment lost 5 bases, leaving 0 bases of the junction unmatched. Per the germline V gene, CDR1 is MNHEY and CDR2 is SVGAGI. CDR3 coding DNA: TGTGCCAGCAGTGACAGGGACACCGGGGAGCTGTTTTTT. Protein product: CASSDRDTGELFF.

The chain carries TRBV28 and TRBJ1-1; TRBD1 agrees at 7 bases. The V and J ends lost 8 bases and 3 bases, in that order; junction bases with no gene match: 12. CDR3 length: 15 amino acids. CDR1 and CDR2 from the germline V gene are MDHEN and SYDVKM. Here the CDR3 DNA reads TGTGCCAGCCGCATCAGGGGGACGGCTTACACTGAAGCTTTCTTT. Its protein is CASRIRGTAYTEAFF.

The chain has TRBV6-5 and TRBJ2-7; maybe TRBD2 (6 bases). Germline V lookup: CDR1 MNHEY, CDR2 SVGAGI. Trimming took off 2 bases at V and 2 bases at J, with 13 bases between the two ends. The CDR3 is 15 residues long. CDR3 residues: CASSYERRAAYEQYF. Written as DNA, the CDR3 is TGTGCCAGCAGTTACGAAAGGAGGGCGGCCTACGAGCAGTACTTC.

This clone came up once. This chain joins TRBV15 and TRBJ2-1; weak D call: TRBD2 (6 bases). Looked up from germline, CDR1 is LNHNV and CDR2 is YYDKDF (reference sequence). V was pared by 0 bases and J by 0 bases, with 15 bases between. The CDR3 loop spans 18 amino acids. The CDR3: CATSRDRGTSSSYNEQFF. CDR3 DNA sequence: TGTGCCACCAGCAGAGATCGGGGGACTTCGAGCTCCTACAATGAGCAGTTCTTC.

For this clone: This same CDR3 is encoded by further DNA sequences in the sample. The CDR3 sequence: CASSPQRTNEKLFF. CDR3 nucleotides: TGTGCCAGCTCACCACAGCGTACTAATGAAAAACTGTTTTTT. J is TRBJ1-4 and V is TRBV18; the D is unclear. Per the germline V gene, CDR1 is KGHSH and CDR2 is LQKENI. The CDR3 covers 14 residues. Trimming left V 1 base short and J 2 bases short, with 5 bases between.

In this sample, this clone turned up a few times. The V gene is TRBV13, the J gene TRBJ1-3, with TRBD1 matching over 7 bases. CDR3 length: 16 residues. V was clipped by 4 bases and J by 9 bases; unmatched bases: 15. Germline V CDR1 and CDR2: PRHDT, FYEKMQ (reference sequence). CDR3 residues: CASSSWDSPPKGTIYF. Here the CDR3 DNA reads TGTGCCAGCAGCTCCTGGGACAGCCCGCCGAAAGGCACCATATATTTT.

The chain links TRBV6-1 to TRBJ1-5; 7 bases fit TRBD1. CDR1 is MNHNS and CDR2 is SASEGT in the germline V gene. The CDR3 runs 15 residues. V lost 7 bases and J lost 5; bases outside the gene matches: 11. The CDR3 reads CASNSGQAGYQPQHF. CDR3 sequence (DNA): TGTGCCAGCAACTCCGGACAGGCGGGATATCAGCCCCAGCATTTT.

The chain recombines TRBV10-3 with TRBJ2-1; 11 nucleotides line up with TRBD2. Germline-derived CDR1 and CDR2 are ENHRY and SYGVKD. V was pared by 10 bases and J by 1 base, with 15 bases of the junction left unmatched. The CDR3 extends over 18 amino acids. CDR3 residues: CATNPGASGRNSYNEQFF. The CDR3 bases are TGTGCCACCAACCCTGGGGCTAGCGGGAGGAATTCCTACAATGAGCAGTTCTTC.

The V call is TRBV28, the J call TRBJ2-1; weak D call: TRBD1 (8 bases). Germline V gene sequence: CDR1 MDHEN, CDR2 SYDVKM. The CDR3 length is 13 residues. V dropped 6 bases and J dropped 7 bases, with 13 bases sitting between them. The CDR3 here is CASSHRGGNEQFF. The CDR3 DNA reads TGTGCCAGCAGCCACAGGGGGGGAAATGAGCAGTTCTTC.

The V gene is TRBV10-2, the J gene TRBJ2-3; tentative D call: TRBD2 (5 bases). V was shortened by 3 bases and J by 2 bases, with 9 bases between the two germline ends. The germline CDR1 and CDR2 sequences are WSHSY and SAAADI. The CDR3 has 14 amino acids. Here the CDR3 DNA reads TGCGCCAGCAGTGATCGCGGGTCCACAGATACGCAGTATTTT. Protein sequence: CASSDRGSTDTQYF.

The chain couples TRBV5-1 to TRBJ1-2; D unresolved. Trimming removed 0 bases at V and 1 base at J, with 4 bases between. The CDR3 runs 13 residues. Germline assignment: CDR1 SGHRS and CDR2 YFSETQ. The CDR3 region is CASSLGVNYGYTF. CDR3 coding DNA: TGCGCCAGCAGCTTGGGAGTTAACTATGGCTACACCTTC.

This chain joins TRBV18 and TRBJ2-2; 10 bases match TRBD2. Trimming at V came to 6 bases and at J to 2 bases, leaving 3 bases not matched to a gene. Germline V lookup: CDR1 KGHSH, CDR2 LQKENI. CDR3 size: 15 residues. CDR3 protein: CASSWTSGNTGELFF. The CDR3 bases are TGTGCCAGCTCTTGGACTAGCGGAAACACCGGGGAGCTGTTTTTT.

The sample holds a few counts of this clone. This rearrangement joins TRBV19 to TRBJ2-1, with D tentatively TRBD2 (6 bases). CDR3 length equals 16 residues. The germline V and J ends were trimmed by 4 bases and 0 bases, with 13 bases remaining between them. Germline lookup yields CDR1 LNHDA and CDR2 SQIVND (reference sequence). CDR3 coding DNA: TGTGCCAGTAGTAACCTAGCGTCAAGCTCCTACAATGAGCAGTTCTTC. Translating gives CASSNLASSSYNEQFF. Variable domain in full (rest from reference TRBV19 and TRBJ2-1): DGGITQSPKYLFRKEGQNVTLSCEQNLNHDAMYWYRQDPGQGLRLIYYSQIVNDFQKGDIAEGYSVSREKKESFPLTVTSAQKNPTAFYLCASSNLASSSYNEQFFGPGTRLTVL.

This clone was counted once. The rearrangement links TRBV18 to TRBJ1-4, with 7 bases fitting TRBD1. The CDR3 totals 13 residues. Germline V gives CDR1 KGHSH, CDR2 LQKENI. V gave up 10 bases and J gave up 5 bases; unmatched junction bases: 7. In DNA, the CDR3 is TGTGCCACTCAACAGGGGACGAATGAAAAACTGTTTTTT. Its protein is CATQQGTNEKLFF.

A few counts support this clone. V and J are TRBV29-1 and TRBJ1-1; D gene unclear. The CDR3 contains 12 residues. Germline V lookup: CDR1 SQVTM, CDR2 ANQGSEA. Trimming shortened V by 5 bases and J by 3 bases, and 10 bases separated the two germline ends. In DNA form, the CDR3 reads TGCAGCGTTCGGTTAGCATACACTGAAGCTTTCTTT. Translation: CSVRLAYTEAFF.

The rearrangement links TRBV5-1 to TRBJ2-2; TRBD1 matches at 8 bases. The V gene end was trimmed by 5 bases and the J gene end by 1 base; junction bases not matched to a gene: 4. CDR1 SGHRS and CDR2 YFSETQ come from the germline V gene. The CDR3 consists of 15 residues. The CDR3 is CASRSGTGNTGELFF. The CDR3 bases are TGCGCCAGCAGATCCGGGACAGGGAACACCGGGGAGCTGTTTTTT.

The genes are TRBV2 and TRBJ2-1; possibly TRBD2 for D (6 bases). Trimming pared 10 bases from V and 7 bases from J, leaving 20 bases between. The V gene's germline CDR1 is SNHLY and CDR2 FYNNEI. The CDR3 length is 14 residues. In DNA, the CDR3 is TGTGCCACCAGGAACCGAGAGGCGGGAAATGAGCAGTTCTTC. Amino acids: CATRNREAGNEQFF.

V usage is TRBV11-2 and J usage is TRBJ2-1; no reliable D call. The germline V and J ends were trimmed by 3 bases and 0 bases, with 18 bases remaining between them. Germline V CDR1 and CDR2: SGHAT, FQNNGV. This CDR3 is built from 18 residues. The CDR3 loop is CASSFLSLRDYSYNEQFF. As DNA, the CDR3 is TGTGCCAGCAGCTTCCTTTCCTTGCGTGATTACTCCTACAATGAGCAGTTCTTC.

This clone appeared a single time. The CDR3 is CASSLIRGNEQFF. The CDR3 DNA is TGTGCCAGCAGCTTAATTCGGGGGAACGAGCAGTTCTTC. The rearrangement joins TRBV7-9 to TRBJ2-1, with a possible D match to TRBD2 (6 bases). There are 13 residues in the CDR3. V lost 2 bases and J lost 10, with 12 bases in between. The V gene's germline CDR1 is SEHNR and CDR2 FQNEAQ (reference sequence).

This clone was counted a single time. This sequence joins TRBV6-1 and TRBJ1-1, with 10 bases fitting TRBD1. The length of the CDR3 is 15 residues. V lost 6 bases, J lost 6 bases, and 10 bases stayed unmatched. CDR1 and CDR2 (germline): MNHNS, SASEGT. The CDR3 is CASSRDRGQGSEAFF. CDR3 bases: TGTGCCAGCAGCCGAGACAGGGGGCAGGGGTCTGAAGCTTTCTTT.